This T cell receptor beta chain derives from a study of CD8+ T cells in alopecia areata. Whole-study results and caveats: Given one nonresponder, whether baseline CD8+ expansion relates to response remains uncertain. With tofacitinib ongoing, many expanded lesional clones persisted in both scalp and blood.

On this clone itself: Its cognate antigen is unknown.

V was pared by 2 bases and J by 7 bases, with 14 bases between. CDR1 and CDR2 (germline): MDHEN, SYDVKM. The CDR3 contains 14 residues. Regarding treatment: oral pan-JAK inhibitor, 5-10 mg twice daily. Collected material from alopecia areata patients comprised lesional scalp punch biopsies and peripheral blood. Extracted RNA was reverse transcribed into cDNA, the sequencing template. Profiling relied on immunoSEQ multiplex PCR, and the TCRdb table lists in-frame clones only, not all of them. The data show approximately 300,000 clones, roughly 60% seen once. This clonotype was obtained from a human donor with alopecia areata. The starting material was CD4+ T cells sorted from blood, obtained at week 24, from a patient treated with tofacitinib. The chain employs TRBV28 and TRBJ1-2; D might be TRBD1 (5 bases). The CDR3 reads CASSLQGRPGGYTF. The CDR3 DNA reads TGTGCCAGCAGTTTACAGGGCAGACCTGGTGGCTACACCTTC.